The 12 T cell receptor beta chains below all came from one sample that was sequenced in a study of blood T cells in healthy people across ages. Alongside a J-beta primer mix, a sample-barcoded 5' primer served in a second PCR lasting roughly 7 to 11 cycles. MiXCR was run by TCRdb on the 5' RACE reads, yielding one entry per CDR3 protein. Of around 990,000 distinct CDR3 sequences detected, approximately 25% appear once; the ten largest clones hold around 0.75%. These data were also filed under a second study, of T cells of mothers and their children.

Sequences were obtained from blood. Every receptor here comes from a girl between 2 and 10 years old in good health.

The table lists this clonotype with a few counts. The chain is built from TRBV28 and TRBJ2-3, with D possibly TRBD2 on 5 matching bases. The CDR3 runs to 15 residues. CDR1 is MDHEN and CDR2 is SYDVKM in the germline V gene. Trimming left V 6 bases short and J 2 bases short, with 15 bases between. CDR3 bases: TGTGCCAGCAGCCCATCCCCAGCGGACACAGATACGCAGTATTTT. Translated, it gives CASSPSPADTDTQYF.

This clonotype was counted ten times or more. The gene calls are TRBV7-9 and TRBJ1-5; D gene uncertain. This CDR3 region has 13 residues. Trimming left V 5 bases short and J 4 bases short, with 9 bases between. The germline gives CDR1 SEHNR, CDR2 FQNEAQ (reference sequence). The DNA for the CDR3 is TGTGCCAGCAGCCCACGGGGAAATCAGCCCCAGCATTTT. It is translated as CASSPRGNQPQHF.

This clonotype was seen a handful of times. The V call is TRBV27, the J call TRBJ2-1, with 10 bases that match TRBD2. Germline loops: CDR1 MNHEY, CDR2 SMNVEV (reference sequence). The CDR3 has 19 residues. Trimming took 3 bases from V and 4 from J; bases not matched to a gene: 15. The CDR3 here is CASSFRRSGGVSQYNEQFF. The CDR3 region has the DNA TGTGCCAGCAGTTTTAGAAGGAGCGGGGGGGTGTCGCAGTACAATGAGCAGTTCTTC.

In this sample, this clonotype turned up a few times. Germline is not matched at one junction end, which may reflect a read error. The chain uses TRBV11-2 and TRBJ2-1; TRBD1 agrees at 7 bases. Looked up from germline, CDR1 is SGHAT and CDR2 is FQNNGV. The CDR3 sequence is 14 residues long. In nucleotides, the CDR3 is TGTGCCAGCAGCTTCCGGGACAGACACAATGAGCAGCTCTTC. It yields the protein CASSFRDRHNEQLF.

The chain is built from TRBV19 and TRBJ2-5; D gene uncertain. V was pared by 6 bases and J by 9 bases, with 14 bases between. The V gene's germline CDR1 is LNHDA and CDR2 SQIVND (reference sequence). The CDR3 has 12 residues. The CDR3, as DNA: TGTGCCAGTAGCCAGGATCGGTCGGCCCAGTACTTC. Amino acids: CASSQDRSAQYF.

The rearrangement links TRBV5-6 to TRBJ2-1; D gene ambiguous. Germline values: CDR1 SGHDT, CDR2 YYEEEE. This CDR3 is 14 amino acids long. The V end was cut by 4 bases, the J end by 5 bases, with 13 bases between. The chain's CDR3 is CASSPSPPNNEQFF. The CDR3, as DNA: TGTGCCAGCAGCCCCTCTCCGCCCAACAATGAGCAGTTCTTC. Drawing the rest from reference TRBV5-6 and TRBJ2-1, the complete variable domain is DAGVTQSPTHLIKTRGQQVTLRCSPKSGHDTVSWYQQALGQGPQFIFQYYEEEERQRGNFPDRFSGHQFPNYSSELNVNALLLGDSALYLCASSPSPPNNEQFFGPGTRLTVL.

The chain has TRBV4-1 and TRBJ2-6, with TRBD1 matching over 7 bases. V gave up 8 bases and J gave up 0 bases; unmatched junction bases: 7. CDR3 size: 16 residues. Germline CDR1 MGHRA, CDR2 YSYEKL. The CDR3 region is CASSSGGSSGANVLTF. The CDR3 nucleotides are TGCGCCAGCTCCTCAGGGGGTAGCTCTGGGGCCAACGTCCTGACTTTC.

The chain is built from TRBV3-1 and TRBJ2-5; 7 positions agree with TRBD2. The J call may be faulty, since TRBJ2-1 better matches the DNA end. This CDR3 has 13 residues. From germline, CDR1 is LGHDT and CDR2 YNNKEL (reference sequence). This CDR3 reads CASSKGLTNEQFF. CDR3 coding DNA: TGTGCCAGCAGCAAGGGACTAACGAATGAGCAGTTCTTC.

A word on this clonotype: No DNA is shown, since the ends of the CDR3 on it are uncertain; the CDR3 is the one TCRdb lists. CDR3 residues: CASSFGRGTPPYF. The chain uses TRBV7-9 and TRBJ2-5; the table's D gene call, TRBD1, was not cross checked with the DNA. The CDR3 sequence runs 13 residues, both termini included. Looked up from germline, CDR1 is SEHNR and CDR2 is FQNEAQ (reference sequence).

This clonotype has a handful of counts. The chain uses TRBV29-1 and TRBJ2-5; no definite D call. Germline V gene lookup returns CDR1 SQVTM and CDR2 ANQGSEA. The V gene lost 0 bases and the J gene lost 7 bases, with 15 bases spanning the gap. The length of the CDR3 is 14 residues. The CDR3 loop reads CSVEDLRLLGTQYF. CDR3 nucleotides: TGCAGCGTTGAAGATTTGCGTCTGCTGGGGACCCAGTACTTC.

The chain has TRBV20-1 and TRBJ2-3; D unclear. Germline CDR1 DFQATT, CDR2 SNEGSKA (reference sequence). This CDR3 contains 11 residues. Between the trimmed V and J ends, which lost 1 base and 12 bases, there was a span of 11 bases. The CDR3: CSARVGISQYF. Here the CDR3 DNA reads TGCAGTGCTAGAGTTGGCATATCCCAGTATTTT.

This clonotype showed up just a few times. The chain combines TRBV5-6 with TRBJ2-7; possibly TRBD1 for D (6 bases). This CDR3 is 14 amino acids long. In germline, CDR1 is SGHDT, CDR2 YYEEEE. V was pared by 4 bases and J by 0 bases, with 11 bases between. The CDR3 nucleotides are TGTGCCAGCAGCCATGGGGGCAACTCCTACGAGCAGTACTTC. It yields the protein CASSHGGNSYEQYF. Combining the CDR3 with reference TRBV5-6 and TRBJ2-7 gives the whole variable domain DAGVTQSPTHLIKTRGQQVTLRCSPKSGHDTVSWYQQALGQGPQFIFQYYEEEERQRGNFPDRFSGHQFPNYSSELNVNALLLGDSALYLCASSHGGNSYEQYFGPGTRLTVT.